This T cell receptor beta chain was sequenced during a study of identical twins. V was trimmed by 5 bases and J by 13 bases, leaving 13 bases between them. The CDR3 totals 11 residues. TCRdb used MiXCR to reprocess the 5' RACE reads, holding one entry per CDR3 protein. The repertoire holds about 720,000 distinct CDR3 sequences, with roughly 18% as singletons. This sample was also put to use in a study of T cells expressing NK-cell markers. Per that study: Seven of the eight sequenced donors were classified as HCMV-seropositive, and one was classified as seronegative. In several donors, dominant CD3+CD56+NKG2C+ clonotypes ranked among the top 10 CD8+ clonotypes.

This sequence joins TRBV12-3 or TRBV12-4 and TRBJ2-3, with TRBD1 as a possible D gene (6 bases). The sequencing sample was made of PBMCs. This clonotype was sampled from a young woman in good health. The DNA of the CDR3 is TGTGCCAGCAGTACCGGGACACATAAGTATTTT. Protein sequence: CASSTGTHKYF.